This T cell receptor (beta chain) derives from a study of shared clonotypes between healthy human individuals. The protocol was immunoSEQ multiplex PCR, while the TCRdb copy is restricted to in-frame clones and leaves out a portion. This sample yields over 1.4 million clones, of which approximately 96% are seen a single time; roughly 1.1% belongs to the top ten. Findings and caveats of the study: Generation probability values for non-shared clonotypes were lower than those for clonotypes shared by all four donors. Roughly 5% of naive CD4 clonotypes were common to several donors.

The CDR3 has 15 residues. Germline V lookup: CDR1 SGHNT, CDR2 YENEEA. The ends were cut back, 2 bases at V and 6 bases at J, with 15 bases in the middle. With respect to this clone: Its antigen is unidentified.

Material: naive CD4+ T cells sorted from blood. Subset in this sample: CD45RA+ positively selected. The chain employs TRBV11-3 and TRBJ2-3; no firm D call. This sequence originates from a man aged 25 to 40 in good health. The CDR3 spells CASSLLMVRRDTQYF. The DNA for the CDR3 is TGTGCCAGCAGCTTACTAATGGTACGGCGGGATACGCAGTATTTT.